A single sample is the source of the 5 T cell receptor beta chains below, sequenced in a study of graft-versus-host responses after intestinal transplantation. The assay was immunoSEQ multiplex PCR, and TCRdb's table has in-frame clones only and misses some. Here the sample spans 25,000 to 30,000 clones, more than 85% being singletons. The material was PBMCs, obtained 66 days after intestinal transplant. These receptors originate from a human patient who received an intestinal transplant, so some T cells may come from the graft donor.

J is TRBJ1-1 and V is TRBV13, with 8 nucleotides matching TRBD1. The germline V gene encodes CDR1 PRHDT and CDR2 FYEKMQ (reference sequence). This CDR3 is 15 amino acids long. J gave up 0 bases and V 5 bases, and 5 bases lay outside the gene matches. The CDR3 reads CASSPSQGVNTEAFF. The CDR3 bases are TGTGCCAGCAGCCCATCACAGGGGGTGAACACTGAAGCTTTCTTT.

V gene TRBV4-3 combines with J gene TRBJ2-3, with 10 bases lining up with TRBD2. V was pared by 0 bases and J by 2 bases, with 11 bases of the junction left unmatched. Germline V gene lookup returns CDR1 LGHNA and CDR2 YSLEER. The CDR3 has 19 amino acids. The CDR3 is CASSQDLWTSGRDTDTQYF. CDR3 coding DNA: TGCGCCAGCAGCCAAGATTTGTGGACTAGCGGACGTGACACAGATACGCAGTATTTT.

This sequence joins TRBV6-1 and TRBJ2-6; the D is unclear. The CDR3 spans 15 residues. Germline loops: CDR1 MNHNS, CDR2 SASEGT. The V and J ends lost 1 base and 0 bases respectively, with 4 bases between them. CDR3 DNA: TGTGCCAGCAGTGAAGAGAACTCTGGGGCCAACGTCCTGACTTTC. Translation gives CASSEENSGANVLTF.

The chain combines TRBV30 with TRBJ1-2; D is possibly TRBD1 (5 bases). The length of the CDR3 is 11 residues. Germline CDR1 is GTSNPN and CDR2 is SVGIG (reference sequence). The V end lost 3 bases, the J end lost 4 bases, and 6 bases lay between the germline ends. Here the CDR3 reads CAWSQGYGYTF. CDR3 DNA sequence: TGTGCCTGGAGCCAGGGCTATGGCTACACCTTC.

The chain is built from TRBV19 and TRBJ2-3; no reliable D call. The germline V gene has CDR1 LNHDA and CDR2 SQIVND (reference sequence). V dropped 3 bases and J dropped 2 bases, with 9 bases sitting between them. The CDR3 has 14 residues. Written as DNA, the CDR3 is TGTGCCAGTAGTATGGCAGGCCTCACAGATACGCAGTATTTT. Translated, it gives CASSMAGLTDTQYF.